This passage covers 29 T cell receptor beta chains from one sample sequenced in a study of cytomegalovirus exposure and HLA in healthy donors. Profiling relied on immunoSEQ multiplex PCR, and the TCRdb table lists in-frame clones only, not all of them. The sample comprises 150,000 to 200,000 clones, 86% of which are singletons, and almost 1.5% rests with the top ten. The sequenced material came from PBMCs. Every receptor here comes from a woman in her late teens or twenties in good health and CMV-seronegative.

The CDR3 sequence is CASSLGDRTHYEQYF. CDR3 bases: TGCGCCAGCAGCTTGGGGGACAGGACCCACTACGAGCAGTACTTC. This chain connects TRBV5-1 to TRBJ2-7, with 8 bases matching TRBD1. Germline CDR1 is SGHRS and CDR2 is YFSETQ. V lost 0 bases and J lost 3; bases outside the gene matches: 5. This CDR3 has 15 amino acids.

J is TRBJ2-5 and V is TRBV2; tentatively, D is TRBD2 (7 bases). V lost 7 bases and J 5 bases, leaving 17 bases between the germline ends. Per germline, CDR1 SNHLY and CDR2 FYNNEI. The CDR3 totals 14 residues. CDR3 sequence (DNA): TGTGCCAGCAACCGGGGGGCGGGGTTGGAGACCCAGTACTTC. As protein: CASNRGAGLETQYF.

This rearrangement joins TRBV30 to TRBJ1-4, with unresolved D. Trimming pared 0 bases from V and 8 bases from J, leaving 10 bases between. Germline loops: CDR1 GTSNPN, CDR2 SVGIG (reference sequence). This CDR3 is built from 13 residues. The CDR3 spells CAWSVRLSEKLFF. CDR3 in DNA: TGTGCCTGGAGTGTCAGGTTATCCGAAAAACTGTTTTTT.

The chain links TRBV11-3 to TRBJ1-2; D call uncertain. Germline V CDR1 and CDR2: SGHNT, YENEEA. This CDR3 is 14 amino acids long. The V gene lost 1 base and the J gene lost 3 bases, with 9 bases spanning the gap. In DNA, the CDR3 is TGTGCCAGCAGCTTAGCCGGGTTTGACTATGGCTACACCTTC. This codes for CASSLAGFDYGYTF.

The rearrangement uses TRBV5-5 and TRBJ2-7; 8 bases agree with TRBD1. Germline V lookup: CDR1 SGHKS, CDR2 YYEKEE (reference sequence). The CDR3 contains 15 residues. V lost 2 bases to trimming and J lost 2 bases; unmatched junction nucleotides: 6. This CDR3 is CASSFGQGRAYEQYF. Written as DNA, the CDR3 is TGTGCCAGCAGCTTTGGACAGGGTAGGGCCTACGAGCAGTACTTC.

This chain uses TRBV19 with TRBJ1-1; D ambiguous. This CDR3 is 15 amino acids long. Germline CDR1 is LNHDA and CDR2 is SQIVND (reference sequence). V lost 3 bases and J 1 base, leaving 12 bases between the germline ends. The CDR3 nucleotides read TGTGCCAGTAGTATTCGGCCAGGCTCGAACACTGAAGCTTTCTTT. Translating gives CASSIRPGSNTEAFF.

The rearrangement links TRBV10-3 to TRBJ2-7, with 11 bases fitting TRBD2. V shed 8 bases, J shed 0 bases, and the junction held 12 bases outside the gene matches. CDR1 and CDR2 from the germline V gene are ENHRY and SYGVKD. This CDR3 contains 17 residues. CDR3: CAIGSTSGGRSSYEQYF. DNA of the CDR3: TGTGCCATCGGTTCAACTAGCGGGGGAAGGAGCTCCTACGAGCAGTACTTC.

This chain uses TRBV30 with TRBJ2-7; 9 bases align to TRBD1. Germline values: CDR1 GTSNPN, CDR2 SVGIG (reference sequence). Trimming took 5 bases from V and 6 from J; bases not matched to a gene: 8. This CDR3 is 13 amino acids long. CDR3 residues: CAWDPGQGGEQYF. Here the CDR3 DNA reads TGTGCCTGGGACCCGGGACAGGGTGGCGAGCAGTACTTC.

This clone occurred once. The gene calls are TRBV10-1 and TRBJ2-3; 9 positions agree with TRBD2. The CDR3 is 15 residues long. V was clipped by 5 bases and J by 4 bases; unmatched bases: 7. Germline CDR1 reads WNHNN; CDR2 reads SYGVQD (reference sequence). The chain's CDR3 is CASSRLAGTSDTQYF. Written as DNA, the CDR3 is TGCGCCAGCAGTAGGCTAGCGGGAACATCAGATACGCAGTATTTT.

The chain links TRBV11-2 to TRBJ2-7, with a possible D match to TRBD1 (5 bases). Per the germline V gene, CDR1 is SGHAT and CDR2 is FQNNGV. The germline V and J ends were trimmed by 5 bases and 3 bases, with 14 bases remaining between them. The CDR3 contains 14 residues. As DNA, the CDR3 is TGTGCCAGCAGCCCAGGGATATTATACTACGAGCAGTACTTC. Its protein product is CASSPGILYYEQYF.

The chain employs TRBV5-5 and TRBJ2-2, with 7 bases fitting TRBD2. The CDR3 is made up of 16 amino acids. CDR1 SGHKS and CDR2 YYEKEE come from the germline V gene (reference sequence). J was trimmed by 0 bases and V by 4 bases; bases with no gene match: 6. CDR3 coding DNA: TGTGCCAGCAGCGCTTCTAGCGGCACGAACACCGGGGAGCTGTTTTTT. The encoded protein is CASSASSGTNTGELFF.

The CDR3 bases are TGCGCCAGCAGCCAAGCGGGGGGAGGGGCCTACGAGCAGTACTTC. Translating it yields CASSQAGGGAYEQYF. The V and J genes are TRBV4-1 and TRBJ2-7, with 7 bases lining up with TRBD2. The germline gives CDR1 MGHRA, CDR2 YSYEKL. V lost 1 base to trimming and J lost 2 bases; unmatched junction nucleotides: 5. The CDR3 length is 15 residues.

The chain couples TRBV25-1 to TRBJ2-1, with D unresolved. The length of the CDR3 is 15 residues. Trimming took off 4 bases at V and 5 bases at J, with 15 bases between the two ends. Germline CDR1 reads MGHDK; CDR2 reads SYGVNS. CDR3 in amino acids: CASSGGREPNNEQFF. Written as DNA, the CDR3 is TGTGCCAGCAGTGGTGGTCGAGAGCCCAACAATGAGCAGTTCTTC.

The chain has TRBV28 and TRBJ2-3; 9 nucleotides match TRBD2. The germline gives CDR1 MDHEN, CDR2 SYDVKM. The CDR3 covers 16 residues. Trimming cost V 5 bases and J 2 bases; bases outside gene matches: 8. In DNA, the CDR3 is TGTGCCAGCAGTCAAAATAGCGGGAGCCCCACAGATACGCAGTATTTT. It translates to CASSQNSGSPTDTQYF.

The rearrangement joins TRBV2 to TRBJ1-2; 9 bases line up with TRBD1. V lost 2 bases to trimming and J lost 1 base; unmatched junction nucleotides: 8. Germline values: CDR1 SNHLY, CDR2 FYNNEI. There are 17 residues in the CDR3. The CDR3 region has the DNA TGTGCCAGCAGTGAAACCCCCGACAGGGGGATTAACTATGGCTACACCTTC. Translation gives CASSETPDRGINYGYTF.

Here the CDR3 reads CVRSLVYTGELFF. CDR3 nucleotide sequence: TGTGTCAGAAGCTTAGTCTACACCGGGGAGCTGTTTTTT. The V gene is TRBV7-5, the J gene TRBJ2-2; the table assigns TRBD2, which was not confirmed against the DNA. TRBV7-5 is listed as a pseudogene. The CDR3 has 13 residues.

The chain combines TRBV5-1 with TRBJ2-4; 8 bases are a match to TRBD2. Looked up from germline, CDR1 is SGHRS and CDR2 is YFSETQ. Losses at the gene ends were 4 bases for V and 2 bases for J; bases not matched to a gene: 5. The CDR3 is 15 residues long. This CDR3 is CASSVGTRTKNIQYF. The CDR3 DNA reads TGCGCCAGCAGCGTCGGGACTAGAACCAAAAACATTCAGTACTTC.

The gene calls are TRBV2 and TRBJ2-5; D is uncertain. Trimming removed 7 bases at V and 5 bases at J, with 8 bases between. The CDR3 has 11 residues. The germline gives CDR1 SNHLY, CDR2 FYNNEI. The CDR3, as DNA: TGTGCCAGCAATCAGTGGGAGACCCAGTACTTC. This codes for CASNQWETQYF.

In DNA, the CDR3 is TGTGCCAGCAGCTTCGGACTAGCGGGAGGGACCGGGGAGCTGTTTTTT. Translating gives CASSFGLAGGTGELFF. V is TRBV7-2 and J is TRBJ2-2; 15 positions agree with TRBD2. Germline assignment: CDR1 SGHTA and CDR2 FQGNSA. J lost 5 bases, V lost 3 bases, and 1 base had no gene match. The CDR3 spans 16 residues.

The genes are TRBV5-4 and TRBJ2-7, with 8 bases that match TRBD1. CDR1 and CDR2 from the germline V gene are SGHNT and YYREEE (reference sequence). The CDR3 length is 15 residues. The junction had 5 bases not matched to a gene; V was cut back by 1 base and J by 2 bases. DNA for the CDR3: TGTGCCAGCAGCTTGAAGCTGGACAGGGCCTACGAGCAGTACTTC. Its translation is CASSLKLDRAYEQYF.

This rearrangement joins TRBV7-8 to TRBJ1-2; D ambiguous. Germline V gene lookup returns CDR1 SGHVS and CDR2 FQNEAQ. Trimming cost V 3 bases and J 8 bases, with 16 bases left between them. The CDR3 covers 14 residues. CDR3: CASSFSVEGDGYTF. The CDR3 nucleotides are TGTGCCAGCAGCTTTTCCGTGGAGGGTGACGGCTACACCTTC. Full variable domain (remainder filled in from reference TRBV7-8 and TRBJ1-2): GAGVSQSPRYKVAKRGQDVALRCDPISGHVSLFWYQQALGQGPEFLTYFQNEAQLDKSGLPSDRFFAERPEGSVSTLKIQRTQQEDSAVYLCASSFSVEGDGYTFGSGTRLTVV.

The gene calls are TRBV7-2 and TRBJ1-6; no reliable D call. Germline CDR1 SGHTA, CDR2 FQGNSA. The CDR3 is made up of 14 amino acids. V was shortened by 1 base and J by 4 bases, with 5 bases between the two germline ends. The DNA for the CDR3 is TGTGCCAGCAGCTTAGAAGCGTATAATTCACCCCTCCACTTT. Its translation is CASSLEAYNSPLHF.

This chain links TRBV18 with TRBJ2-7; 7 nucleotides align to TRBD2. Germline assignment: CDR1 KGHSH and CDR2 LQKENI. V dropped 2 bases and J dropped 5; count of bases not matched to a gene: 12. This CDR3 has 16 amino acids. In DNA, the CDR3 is TGTGCCAGCTCACCAGGTCGGCGGGAGAATTTCCACGAGCAGTACTTC. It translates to CASSPGRRENFHEQYF.

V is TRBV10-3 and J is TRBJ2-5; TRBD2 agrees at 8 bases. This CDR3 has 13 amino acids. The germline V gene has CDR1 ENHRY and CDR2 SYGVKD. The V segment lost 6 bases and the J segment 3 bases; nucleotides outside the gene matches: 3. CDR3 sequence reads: CAISLLAEETQYF. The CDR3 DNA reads TGTGCCATCAGCTTACTAGCGGAAGAGACCCAGTACTTC.

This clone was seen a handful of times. The CDR3: CASSLLGLGGHTEAFF. The CDR3 bases are TGTGCCAGCAGCCTCCTGGGACTGGGCGGACACACTGAAGCTTTCTTT. The J gene is TRBJ1-1, the V gene TRBV9; possibly TRBD1 for D (5 bases). Per germline, CDR1 SGDLS and CDR2 YYNGEE. Trimming removed 4 bases at V and 3 bases at J, with 19 bases between. The CDR3 contains 16 residues.

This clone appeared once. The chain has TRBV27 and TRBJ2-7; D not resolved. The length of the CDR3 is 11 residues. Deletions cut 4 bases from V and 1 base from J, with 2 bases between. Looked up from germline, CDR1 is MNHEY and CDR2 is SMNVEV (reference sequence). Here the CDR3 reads CASSSSYEQYF. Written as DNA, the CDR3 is TGTGCCAGCAGTTCATCCTACGAGCAGTACTTC.

In DNA form, the CDR3 reads TGTGCCAGAAGCTTTGTAGGGGGCTGCCAGCCCCAGCATTTT. As protein: CARSFVGGCQPQHF. V is TRBV5-3 and J is TRBJ1-5; TRBD1 aligns across 7 bases. TRBV5-3 is sorted into the ORF group, with uncertain function. Losses at the gene ends were 2 bases for V and 7 bases for J; bases not matched to a gene: 6. CDR3 size: 14 residues.

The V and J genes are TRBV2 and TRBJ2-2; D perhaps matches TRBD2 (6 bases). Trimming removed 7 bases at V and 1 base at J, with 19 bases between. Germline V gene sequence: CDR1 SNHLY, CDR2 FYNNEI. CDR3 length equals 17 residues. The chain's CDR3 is CASMGEEGLGNTGELFF. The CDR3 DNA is TGTGCCAGCATGGGGGAGGAGGGGCTAGGGAACACCGGGGAGCTGTTTTTT.

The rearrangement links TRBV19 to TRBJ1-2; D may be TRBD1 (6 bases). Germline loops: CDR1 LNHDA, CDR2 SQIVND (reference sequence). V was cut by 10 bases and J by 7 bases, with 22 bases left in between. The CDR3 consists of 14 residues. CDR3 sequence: CATLLSGTHGGYTF. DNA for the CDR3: TGTGCCACCCTACTCTCCGGGACACATGGTGGCTACACCTTC.